These 22 T cell receptor beta chains came from one sample sequenced in a study of early T cells in non-severe SARS-CoV-2 infection. A single record per CDR3 protein comes from TCRdb applying MiXCR to the 5' RACE reads. The sample has 25,000 to 30,000 distinct CDR3 sequences; 5% to 7% are singletons. The specimen sequenced was whole blood. All receptors derive from an adult who was a healthcare worker with PCR-confirmed SARS-CoV-2 infection or an uninfected control (not recorded which).

The table lists this clonotype with many counts. The chain has TRBV7-9 and TRBJ2-3, with a tentative D call TRBD2 (6 bases). CDR1 SEHNR and CDR2 FQNEAQ come from the germline V gene (reference sequence). This CDR3 is 14 amino acids long. Trimming removed 1 base from V and 4 bases from J, with 9 bases in between. For the CDR3, the DNA is TGTGCCAGCAGCTTAGTAGCTAGCGCAGATACGCAGTATTTT. Translation gives CASSLVASADTQYF.

V is TRBV6-2 or TRBV6-3 and J is TRBJ2-1, with 8 nucleotides matching TRBD2. V gave up 5 bases and J gave up 8 bases; unmatched junction bases: 11. Germline lookup yields CDR1 MNHEY and CDR2 SVGEGT. The length of the CDR3 is 15 residues. CDR3 coding DNA: TGTGCCAGCAGTAGGGGAGCGGGGGTAGTGGATGAGCAGTTCTTC. Amino acids: CASSRGAGVVDEQFF.

This clonotype occurred a few times. This chain uses TRBV4-2 with TRBJ2-1; possibly TRBD2 for D (6 bases). CDR3 size: 17 residues. CDR1 is LGHNA, CDR2 YNFKEQ, per germline. Trimming pared 1 base from V and 5 bases from J, leaving 18 bases between. The CDR3 DNA reads as TGTGCCAGCAGCCAAGGGGAGCGGGTCATGGGTGACAATGAGCAGTTCTTC. Residues: CASSQGERVMGDNEQFF.

The chain couples TRBV6-5 to TRBJ2-2; D gene unclear. The CDR3 totals 11 residues. Germline V gene data show CDR1 as MNHEY and CDR2 as SVGAGI. Trimming removed 5 bases from V and 2 bases from J, with 0 bases in between. DNA for the CDR3: TGTGCCAGCAGTAACACCGGGGAGCTGTTTTTT. This encodes CASSNTGELFF.

This clonotype was counted at least ten times. The chain recombines TRBV6-5 with TRBJ1-2, with D possibly matching TRBD1 (6 bases). The CDR3 is 13 residues long. Germline V gene sequence: CDR1 MNHEY, CDR2 SVGAGI. Between the trimmed V and J ends, which lost 6 bases and 5 bases, there was a span of 13 bases. CDR3 DNA: TGTGCCAGCAGGCCCGGACAGCGGTATGGCTACACCTTC. Its protein is CASRPGQRYGYTF.

This clonotype came up many times. The chain uses TRBV11-2 and TRBJ1-2; 8 bases map to TRBD1. The CDR3 extends over 17 amino acids. Trimming at V came to 3 bases and at J to 4 bases, leaving 13 bases not matched to a gene. Germline V gene data show CDR1 as SGHAT and CDR2 as FQNNGV. CDR3 nucleotides: TGTGCCAGCAGCTTGACGCTCGATCAGGGGGCCGGCTATGGCTACACCTTC. This codes for CASSLTLDQGAGYGYTF. Full variable domain (remainder filled in from reference TRBV11-2 and TRBJ1-2): EAGVAQSPRYKIIEKRQSVAFWCNPISGHATLYWYQQILGQGPKLLIQFQNNGVVDDSQLPKDRFSAERLKGVDSTLKIQPAKLEDSAVYLCASSLTLDQGAGYGYTFGSGTRLTVV.

This clonotype was seen at least ten times. The rearrangement joins TRBV7-9 to TRBJ2-1, with D tentatively TRBD1 or TRBD2 (5 bases each). Trimming shortened V by 5 bases and J by 5 bases, and 16 bases separated the two germline ends. There are 15 residues in the CDR3. The germline CDR1 and CDR2 sequences are SEHNR and FQNEAQ (reference sequence). The CDR3 is CASSRDLRENNEQFF. In DNA form, the CDR3 reads TGTGCCAGCAGCCGGGACCTTCGTGAAAACAATGAGCAGTTCTTC.

By proportion, this clonotype is medium-sized (0.01 to 0.1%). The chain couples TRBV6-5 to TRBJ2-1; 8 bases are a match to TRBD2. Trimming removed 3 bases from V and 4 bases from J; junction bases left unmatched: 14. This CDR3 comprises 18 residues. The germline V gene has CDR1 MNHEY and CDR2 SVGAGI. CDR3 residues: CASSYSPHFSGIYNEQFF. CDR3 in DNA: TGTGCCAGCAGTTATAGTCCCCATTTTAGCGGGATATACAATGAGCAGTTCTTC.

This clonotype was picked up many times. The chain is built from TRBV28 and TRBJ2-4; D is uncertain. CDR1 is MDHEN and CDR2 is SYDVKM in the germline V gene. The CDR3 extends over 17 amino acids. Trimming stripped 6 bases from V and 1 base from J, with 19 bases between. In nucleotides, the CDR3 is TGTGCCAGCAGGCCCGGAATTACGATGATGGCCAAAAACATTCAGTACTTC. It is translated as CASRPGITMMAKNIQYF.

This clonotype has ten or more counts. The chain carries TRBV12-3 or TRBV12-4 and TRBJ2-5, with a tentative D call TRBD2 (5 bases). The CDR3 runs to 17 residues. Trimming shortened V by 3 bases and J by 0 bases, and 17 bases separated the two germline ends. DNA for the CDR3: TGTGCCAGCAGTTTGGGGAGAACCGGGCCGTACCAAGAGACCCAGTACTTC. Translation: CASSLGRTGPYQETQYF.

The rearrangement links TRBV3-1 to TRBJ1-3; D is undetermined. Germline loops: CDR1 LGHDT, CDR2 YNNKEL (reference sequence). Trimming left V 4 bases short and J 0 bases short, with 4 bases between. This CDR3 has 13 residues. Here the CDR3 reads CASSLDSGNTIYF. CDR3 nucleotide sequence: TGTGCCAGCAGCCTGGACTCTGGAAACACCATATATTTT.

This clonotype came up many times. The chain has TRBV7-9 and TRBJ1-3; D unclear. Germline CDR1 is SEHNR and CDR2 is FQNEAQ (reference sequence). The V end was cut by 6 bases, the J end by 0 bases, with 12 bases between. The CDR3 contains 15 residues. CDR3 bases: TGTGCCAGCAGGTCAGCAGGCATCTCTGGAAACACCATATATTTT. This sequence encodes CASRSAGISGNTIYF.

This clonotype is deemed medium-sized. The rearrangement uses TRBV15 and TRBJ2-7, with D perhaps matching TRBD2 (6 bases). CDR3 size: 14 residues. V lost 4 bases, J lost 5 bases, and 15 bases lay in between. Germline V CDR1 and CDR2: LNHNV, YYDKDF (reference sequence). CDR3: CATSKELGGHEQYF. The CDR3 DNA sequence: TGTGCCACCAGCAAAGAGCTGGGGGGACACGAGCAGTACTTC. The variable domain in full, completed from reference TRBV15 and TRBJ2-7, reads DAMVIQNPRYQVTQFGKPVTLSCSQTLNHNVMYWYQQKSSQAPKLLFHYYDKDFNNEADTPDNFQSRRPNTSFCFLDIRSPGLGDTAMYLCATSKELGGHEQYFGPGTRLTVT.

The genes are TRBV5-1 and TRBJ2-1; the D is unclear. With 5 bases removed from V and 7 bases from J, the gap between germline ends came to 16 bases. The CDR3 has 14 residues. Germline V lookup: CDR1 SGHRS, CDR2 YFSETQ. The CDR3 protein is CASRNRTGGNEQFF. Here the CDR3 DNA reads TGCGCCAGCAGGAATAGGACGGGTGGGAATGAGCAGTTCTTC.

The sample holds many counts of this clonotype. This chain uses TRBV7-9 with TRBJ2-3; possible D gene TRBD2, 5 bases. There are 12 residues in the CDR3. V was clipped by 6 bases and J by 6 bases, with 10 bases between them. Germline-derived CDR1 and CDR2 are SEHNR and FQNEAQ (reference sequence). This CDR3 is CASSRPGDTQYF. Here the CDR3 DNA reads TGTGCCAGCAGTCGCCCGGGGGATACGCAGTATTTT.

For this clonotype: A read error may account for a junction end that differs from germline. The chain carries TRBV7-2 and TRBJ2-2; TRBD1 matches at 8 bases. The CDR3 sequence is 15 residues long. CDR1 is SGHTA, CDR2 FQGNSA, per germline. The CDR3 DNA follows: TGTGCCAGCAGTCGGACAGGGTGGAACATCGGGGAGCTGTTTTTT. Translated, it gives CASSRTGWNIGELFF.

This clonotype was seen many times. The chain combines TRBV7-9 with TRBJ2-3; possibly TRBD1 or TRBD2 for D (5 bases each). V lost 3 bases and J 8 bases, leaving 21 bases between the germline ends. This CDR3 is built from 16 residues. In germline, CDR1 is SEHNR, CDR2 FQNEAQ (reference sequence). CDR3 bases: TGTGCCAGCAGCTTCCCGGTCGAAGTTTCGAGGGGTACGCAGTATTTT. Its protein product is CASSFPVEVSRGTQYF.

This clonotype was detected a few times. J is TRBJ2-1 and V is TRBV10-2, with 7 bases lining up with TRBD2. Germline V gene lookup returns CDR1 WSHSY and CDR2 SAAADI. The length of the CDR3 is 15 residues. J gave up 3 bases and V 6 bases, and 8 bases lay outside the gene matches. Written as DNA, the CDR3 is TGCGCCAGCAGCCTAGCGGAGCCACTCTACAATGAGCAGTTCTTC. Protein: CASSLAEPLYNEQFF.

This clonotype was seen a few times. The chain recombines TRBV5-1 with TRBJ1-1; a possible D gene is TRBD1 (6 bases). Germline V lookup: CDR1 SGHRS, CDR2 YFSETQ. The CDR3 consists of 13 residues. Between the trimmed V and J ends, which lost 3 bases and 2 bases, there was a span of 8 bases. In nucleotides, the CDR3 is TGCGCCAGCAGCTGGACAGCTAACACTGAAGCTTTCTTT. The encoded protein is CASSWTANTEAFF.

In this sample, this clonotype turned up a few times. The CDR3 protein is CASSLTAATLHF. CDR3 nucleotides: TGTGCCAGCAGCTTGACGGCCGCCACCCTCCACTTT. The V call is TRBV7-9, the J call TRBJ1-6, with unresolved D. V was cut by 3 bases and J by 14 bases, with 11 bases left in between. Germline CDR1 is SEHNR and CDR2 is FQNEAQ (reference sequence). The CDR3 loop spans 12 amino acids.

The V call is TRBV29-1, the J call TRBJ2-7; 9 bases match TRBD1. Per the germline V gene, CDR1 is SQVTM and CDR2 is ANQGSEA. This CDR3 spans 13 amino acids. With V trimmed by 7 bases and J by 1 base, 5 bases remained unmatched. The CDR3 region is CSGRTGESYEQYF. The DNA for the CDR3 is TGCAGCGGCCGGACAGGGGAATCCTACGAGCAGTACTTC.

The genes are TRBV7-9 and TRBJ2-7; D remains ambiguous. The CDR3 has 15 residues. V was shortened by 3 bases and J by 0 bases, with 12 bases between the two germline ends. Looked up from germline, CDR1 is SEHNR and CDR2 is FQNEAQ (reference sequence). CDR3 protein: CASSFHRNFSYEQYF. For the CDR3, the DNA is TGTGCCAGCAGCTTCCATCGGAACTTCTCCTACGAGCAGTACTTC.